These T cell receptor beta chains were read from a single sample in a study of OX40 agonist ivuxolimab in advanced cancers. This table comes from immunoSEQ multiplex PCR, and its TCRdb copy is limited to in-frame clones, with some not included. Of 50,000 or so clones detected, approximately 86% appear once; the ten largest clones hold about 0.88%. The sample was CD4+ or CD8+ T cells sorted from blood, taken in a trial of the OX40 agonist ivuxolimab. The receptors shown here come from an adult with an advanced solid tumor such as melanoma, head and neck, liver or kidney cancer. Both conserved end residues are part of each CDR3. Clone sizes are given selectively: once, few, many, or a class where the clone is expanded.

.	TRBJ1-2	TRBV2	CASSEGGVYGYTF
.	TRBJ2-7	TRBV5-1	CASSLGAIEQYF
.	TRBJ2-1	TRBV9	CASSVDPSGSLNEQFF
.	TRBJ2-1	TRBV19	CASSPASRGWNEQFF
.	TRBJ2-5	TRBV30	CAWSVEDRGYGTQYF
.	TRBJ1-1	TRBV18	CASSPPQGGYTEAFF
.	TRBJ1-4	TRBV18	CASSPDLADEKLFF
once	TRBJ2-2	TRBV7-2	CASSWEGATGELFF
once	TRBJ2-7	TRBV29-1	CSVKGLAGVEQYF
.	TRBJ2-7	TRBV29-1	CSVRDSLLRVYEQYF
.	TRBJ1-5	TRBV19	CASTMSGDPQHF
.	TRBJ2-3	TRBV19	CASRKENTDTQYF
.	TRBJ1-2	TRBV18	CASSLDRANYGYTF
once	TRBJ1-5	TRBV27	CASRTLPGQGARQPQHF
.	TRBJ2-7	TRBV14	CASSPRPGYEQYF
few	TRBJ1-2	TRBV7-9	CASTQGYGYTF
few	TRBJ2-1	TRBV6-1	CASSEARGGPGNEQFF
.	TRBJ1-6	TRBV5-1	CASSQEAFSYNSPLHF
.	TRBJ2-7	TRBV15	CATSRDQGSYEQYF
.	TRBJ1-5	TRBV5-6	CASSLANLDQPQHF
.	TRBJ2-1	TRBV28	CASSPTRARSNEQFF
.	TRBJ2-5	TRBV5-1	CASSLVPPSGDQYF
.	TRBJ1-1	TRBV5-6	CASSLGGVTEAFF
.	TRBJ2-1	TRBV28	CASSVGRGIYNEQFF
.	TRBJ2-7	TRBV5-1	CASSPMIGTGGYEQYF
.	TRBJ1-2	TRBV7-8	CASSFGRQGEGYTF
.	.	TRBV5-1	CASSSRTSTENYEQYF
.	TRBJ2-7	TRBV15	CATSRDLGTTGLPYEQYF
.	TRBJ1-4	TRBV18	CASSPLRGRDEKLFF
.	TRBJ2-3	TRBV11-2	CASSIAGGYDTQYF
.	TRBJ1-3	TRBV6-6	CASRDSGNTIYF
.	TRBJ2-7	TRBV29-1	CSATVSYEQYF
.	TRBJ1-5	TRBV5-1	CASSLDGFSNQPQHF
.	TRBJ2-6	TRBV19	CASATQSSGANVLTF
.	TRBJ2-3	TRBV10-3	CAISPGRESTQYF
once	TRBJ2-1	TRBV9	CASSVGATSKTNEQFF
.	TRBJ1-2	TRBV29-1	CSVEQGATNYGYTF
.	TRBJ1-2	TRBV5-4	CASKPVGQTGYTF
once	TRBJ2-7	TRBV27	CASSLRGTGMGYEQYF
.	TRBJ2-3	TRBV19	CASTVAGPSTDTQYF
.	TRBJ2-7	TRBV13	CASSPEGGTGTYEQYF
.	TRBJ2-7	TRBV18	CASSTTSGSSEQYF
.	TRBJ2-2	TRBV10-3	CAISERGTPTGELFF
.	TRBJ1-4	TRBV5-1	CASRSRETTNEKLFF
.	TRBJ2-2	TRBV14	CASSQAGTGGIGELFF
.	TRBJ1-2	TRBV4-2	CASSQGTGGGGYTF
.	TRBJ2-2	TRBV13	CASSFPKGLVNTGELFF
.	TRBJ2-7	TRBV6-1	CASERSYEQYF
.	TRBJ1-6	TRBV4-2	CASRQDGYNSPLHF
.	TRBJ2-2	TRBV28	CASYRTGRAGELFF
.	TRBJ2-5	TRBV7-2	CASSLNRVGQETQYF
.	TRBJ1-5	TRBV19	CATEGPRGEGQPQHF
.	TRBJ1-1	TRBV2	CASRGDRGEAFF
.	TRBJ1-4	TRBV5-1	CASSLDLQGGDEKLFF
.	TRBJ2-1	TRBV6-6	CASSSGTHRVYNEQFF
few	TRBJ1-1	TRBV6-6	CASSRGGLPEAFF
.	TRBJ1-5	TRBV2	CASRGDSGNQPQHF
.	TRBJ1-1	TRBV5-5	CASSFGWALNTEAFF
once	TRBJ1-5	TRBV15	CATSRDDAQASNQPQHF
.	TRBJ2-5	TRBV7-8	CASTQDRGRQETQYF